These 22 T cell receptor beta chains were all obtained from the same sample, sequenced in a study of blood T cell repertoires in COVID-19. Profiled with immunoSEQ multiplex PCR; TCRdb holds only in-frame clones, not every one. The sample has about 95,000 clones; about nine tenths are singletons. The sample taken for sequencing was peripheral blood. The receptor set was obtained from a man aged 60-69 years with COVID-19, enrolled during active disease.

The chain is built from TRBV18 and TRBJ2-1; a weak D match, TRBD2 (6 bases). The V and J ends lost 5 bases and 8 bases respectively, with 16 bases between them. The CDR3 runs to 14 residues. Germline V gene data show CDR1 as KGHSH and CDR2 as LQKENI. DNA for the CDR3: TGTGCCAGCTCAACTAGGTGGGGGGACGATGAGCAGTTCTTC. It yields the protein CASSTRWGDDEQFF.

The J gene is TRBJ1-6, the V gene TRBV7-8; a weak D match, TRBD1 (6 bases). The CDR3 runs to 16 residues. V shed 0 bases and J shed 4 bases, with 10 bases lying between them. CDR1 and CDR2 from the germline V gene are SGHVS and FQNEAQ. CDR3 region: CASSLAHREYNSPLHF. The CDR3 DNA reads as TGTGCCAGCAGCTTAGCGCACAGGGAATATAATTCACCCCTCCACTTT.

The chain has TRBV5-1 and TRBJ2-7, with 8 bases that match TRBD1. Germline values: CDR1 SGHRS, CDR2 YFSETQ. The CDR3 totals 15 residues. V was pared by 3 bases and J by 0 bases, with 5 bases of the junction left unmatched. CDR3 residues: CASSSRQGLSYEQYF. Here the CDR3 DNA reads TGCGCCAGCAGCTCGCGACAGGGGCTCTCCTACGAGCAGTACTTC. Full variable domain (missing parts from reference TRBV5-1 and TRBJ2-7): KAGVTQTPRYLIKTRGQQVTLSCSPISGHRSVSWYQQTPGQGLQFLFEYFSETQRNKGNFPGRFSGRQFSNSRSEMNVSTLELGDSALYLCASSSRQGLSYEQYFGPGTRLTVT.

The V and J genes are TRBV15 and TRBJ1-2, with 9 bases identical to TRBD1. Germline CDR1 LNHNV, CDR2 YYDKDF (reference sequence). The V and J ends lost 3 bases and 3 bases, in that order; junction bases with no gene match: 5. This CDR3 contains 15 residues. The CDR3 bases are TGTGCCACCAGCAGGCAGACAGGGGGGTACTATGGCTACACCTTC. It encodes CATSRQTGGYYGYTF.

The chain recombines TRBV9 with TRBJ2-1; TRBD2 matches 14 bases. Germline values: CDR1 SGDLS, CDR2 YYNGEE. The CDR3 length is 15 residues. V was pared by 3 bases and J by 6 bases, with 2 bases of the junction left unmatched. CDR3 coding DNA: TGTGCCAGCAGCGCGGGGACTAGCGGGAGCAATGAGCAGTTCTTC. Amino acids: CASSAGTSGSNEQFF.

The genes are TRBV10-3 and TRBJ1-2; TRBD1 matches 7 bases. The CDR3 runs 15 residues. Germline V lookup: CDR1 ENHRY, CDR2 SYGVKD. V trimming: 7 bases; J trimming: 4 bases; junction bases outside the gene matches: 12. CDR3 DNA: TGTGCCATCATGAGGGACAGTCGGGGCCGCTATGGCTACACCTTC. This encodes CAIMRDSRGRYGYTF.

The chain is built from TRBV7-7 and TRBJ2-1; D ambiguous. The CDR3 has 15 residues. V was pared by 5 bases and J by 5 bases, with 16 bases between. CDR1 SSHAT and CDR2 FNYEAQ come from the germline V gene (reference sequence). The CDR3 spells CASSPLVRWDNEQFF. In DNA form, the CDR3 reads TGTGCCAGCAGCCCATTGGTCAGGTGGGACAATGAGCAGTTCTTC.

J is TRBJ1-6 and V is TRBV5-1, with 7 bases fitting TRBD1. The germline gives CDR1 SGHRS, CDR2 YFSETQ. The CDR3 consists of 16 residues. Trimming at V came to 5 bases and at J to 8 bases, leaving 13 bases not matched to a gene. CDR3 coding DNA: TGCGCCAGCAGAAATAACAGGGGACCCGCCGATTCACCCCTCCACTTT. Translated: CASRNNRGPADSPLHF.

The J gene is TRBJ1-3, the V gene TRBV11-2; tentatively, D is TRBD1 (6 bases). CDR3 length: 13 amino acids. The ends were cut back, 5 bases at V and 4 bases at J, with 9 bases in the middle. From germline, CDR1 is SGHAT and CDR2 FQNNGV. Here the CDR3 reads CASSRDRGNTIYF. CDR3 DNA: TGTGCCAGCAGCCGAGACAGGGGAAACACCATATATTTT.

The rearrangement links TRBV5-4 to TRBJ1-3; 8 nucleotides align to TRBD1. This CDR3 is built from 15 residues. V was pared by 4 bases and J by 4 bases, with 7 bases of the junction left unmatched. The V gene's germline CDR1 is SGHNT and CDR2 YYREEE (reference sequence). CDR3 region: CASSPDRGVGNTIYF. In DNA, the CDR3 is TGTGCCAGCAGCCCTGACAGGGGAGTAGGAAACACCATATATTTT.

The chain employs TRBV19 and TRBJ2-7; D ambiguous. Germline loops: CDR1 LNHDA, CDR2 SQIVND (reference sequence). Between the trimmed V and J ends, which lost 3 bases and 0 bases, there was a span of 9 bases. The CDR3 spans 14 residues. The CDR3 sequence is CASSMALSSYEQYF. CDR3 DNA sequence: TGTGCCAGTAGTATGGCACTAAGCTCCTACGAGCAGTACTTC.

V gene TRBV3-1 (or the pseudogene TRBV3-2) combines with J gene TRBJ2-4; D ambiguous. Looked up from germline, CDR1 is LGHDT and CDR2 is YNNKEL (reference sequence). V shed 0 bases and J shed 6 bases, with 6 bases lying between them. This CDR3 has 13 residues. This CDR3 is CASSQDVANIQYF. The CDR3 DNA reads as TGTGCCAGCAGCCAAGATGTGGCAAACATTCAGTACTTC.

The gene calls are TRBV5-1 and TRBJ2-2; D is uncertain. From germline, CDR1 is SGHRS and CDR2 YFSETQ. The germline V and J ends were trimmed by 4 bases and 5 bases, with 15 bases remaining between them. There are 15 residues in the CDR3. In nucleotides, the CDR3 is TGCGCCAGCAGCCCCCGTCTCTTTAGAACCGGGGAGCTGTTTTTT. Translation: CASSPRLFRTGELFF.

V and J are TRBV4-1 and TRBJ2-2; TRBD1 aligns across 12 bases. Trimming took 2 bases from V and 6 from J; bases not matched to a gene: 4. CDR1 and CDR2 (germline): MGHRA, YSYEKL. This CDR3 spans 16 amino acids. The CDR3 DNA reads as TGCGCCAGCAGCCAAACCGGGACAGGGGGCGCCGGGGAGCTGTTTTTT. It codes for CASSQTGTGGAGELFF.

This clone was seen just once. The chain is built from TRBV5-1 and TRBJ2-3, with TRBD1 matching 9 bases. The CDR3 runs 14 residues. The germline CDR1 and CDR2 sequences are SGHRS and YFSETQ. The V and J ends lost 4 bases and 5 bases, in that order; junction bases with no gene match: 5. The CDR3 DNA reads TGCGCCAGCAGCCCACCGACAGGGGGAGATACGCAGTATTTT. Amino acid sequence: CASSPPTGGDTQYF.

This clone was detected only once. CDR3 protein: CASSYSNQETQYF. For the CDR3, the DNA is TGTGCCAGCAGTTATTCCAACCAAGAGACCCAGTACTTC. This chain connects TRBV12-3 or TRBV12-4 to TRBJ2-5; D is ambiguous. The CDR3 is made up of 13 amino acids. The ends were cut back, 4 bases at V and 0 bases at J, with 6 bases in the middle.

The V and J genes are TRBV18 and TRBJ2-7; D uncertain. Germline assignment: CDR1 KGHSH and CDR2 LQKENI. V lost 2 bases, J lost 2 bases, and 10 bases lay in between. This CDR3 spans 14 amino acids. CDR3 DNA: TGTGCCAGCTCACCAGCGGCCCAACCCTACGAGCAGTACTTC. Its translation is CASSPAAQPYEQYF.

The chain combines TRBV11-2 with TRBJ1-1; no definite D call. Per the germline V gene, CDR1 is SGHAT and CDR2 is FQNNGV. The V end lost 3 bases, the J end lost 5 bases, and 4 bases lay between the germline ends. The CDR3 loop spans 11 amino acids. The CDR3 loop reads CASSFPTEAFF. The CDR3 DNA sequence: TGTGCCAGCAGCTTCCCTACTGAAGCTTTCTTT.

This clone has only a few counts. The chain recombines TRBV7-9 with TRBJ1-1, with 9 bases fitting TRBD1. The CDR3 length is 17 residues. Germline V gives CDR1 SEHNR, CDR2 FQNEAQ (reference sequence). Trimming cost V 2 bases and J 4 bases; bases outside gene matches: 11. CDR3 sequence reads: CASSLPTGGAGGTEAFF. CDR3 DNA: TGTGCCAGCAGCTTACCTACAGGGGGCGCCGGGGGCACTGAAGCTTTCTTT.

CDR3 amino acids: CASSPAGQPNSPLHF. In DNA form, the CDR3 reads TGTGCCAGCTCACCGGCTGGACAGCCCAATTCACCCCTCCACTTT. The chain joins TRBV18 to TRBJ1-6; D may be TRBD1 (6 bases). Germline CDR1 and CDR2: KGHSH and LQKENI. Trimming removed 3 bases from V and 7 bases from J, with 13 bases in between. The CDR3 extends over 15 amino acids.

This clone was observed a handful of times. The sample contains more than one DNA sequence encoding this CDR3. The rearrangement links TRBV9 to TRBJ2-2; 9 nucleotides match TRBD2. V shed 0 bases and J 3 bases; nucleotides not matched to a gene: 6. Germline V lookup: CDR1 SGDLS, CDR2 YYNGEE. The CDR3 spans 17 residues. CDR3 sequence: CASSVVGSGSHTGELFF. CDR3 sequence (DNA): TGTGCCAGCAGCGTAGTTGGTAGCGGGAGCCACACCGGGGAGCTGTTTTTT.

The chain carries TRBV3-1 (or the pseudogene TRBV3-2) and TRBJ2-7; TRBD1 aligns across 8 bases. Germline V lookup: CDR1 LGHDT, CDR2 YNNKEL (reference sequence). This CDR3 has 15 residues. V dropped 5 bases and J dropped 5; count of bases not matched to a gene: 11. In nucleotides, the CDR3 is TGTGCCAGCAGCACGGACAGGGTTACGTCTAACGAGCAGTACTTC. It yields the protein CASSTDRVTSNEQYF.